The 14 T cell receptor beta chains below all came from one sample that was sequenced in a study of shared clonotypes between healthy human individuals. Sequencing used immunoSEQ multiplex PCR; TCRdb keeps in-frame clones, though not all of them. The repertoire consists of roughly 850,000 clones, with roughly 96% occurring once and the leading ten covering roughly 0.23%. CD45RO negativity and positive selection for CCR7 defined naive CD8 cells, a population that excluded terminally differentiated effector memory CD45RA+ cells. Sample: naive CD8+ T cells sorted from blood. The origin of the receptors is a man younger than 45 in good health.

This chain uses TRBV30 with TRBJ2-7, with TRBD2 matching 10 bases. V gave up 1 base and J gave up 5 bases; unmatched junction bases: 5. The germline gives CDR1 GTSNPN, CDR2 SVGIG (reference sequence). The CDR3 extends over 14 amino acids. CDR3 nucleotide sequence: TGTGCCTGGAGTGAGCTAGCGGGAGTCCACGAGCAGTACTTC. Its translation is CAWSELAGVHEQYF.

This sequence joins TRBV5-8 and TRBJ2-1, with D possibly TRBD1 on 5 matching bases. Between the trimmed V and J ends, which lost 4 bases and 0 bases, there was a span of 11 bases. Germline assignment: CDR1 SGHTS and CDR2 YDEGEE. The CDR3 loop spans 15 amino acids. The CDR3 nucleotides are TGTGCCAGCAGCCTTGACAGTAGCTCCTACAATGAGCAGTTCTTC. It specifies CASSLDSSSYNEQFF.

This clone was seen only once. The chain is built from TRBV7-6 and TRBJ2-2, with 7 positions matching TRBD2. J was trimmed by 4 bases and V by 2 bases; bases with no gene match: 7. Germline CDR1 reads SGHVS; CDR2 reads FNYEAQ. The CDR3 is 16 residues long. This chain's CDR3 is CASSLTSARSTGELFF. The CDR3 DNA reads as TGTGCCAGCAGCTTAACTAGCGCCCGAAGCACCGGGGAGCTGTTTTTT.

This chain joins TRBV10-2 and TRBJ2-7; 9 nucleotides align to TRBD1. The CDR3 totals 14 residues. CDR1 is WSHSY, CDR2 SAAADI, per germline. V was pared by 3 bases and J by 4 bases, with 4 bases of the junction left unmatched. The CDR3 nucleotides are TGCGCCAGCAGTGACCCGGGACAGGGATACGAGCAGTACTTC. This translates into CASSDPGQGYEQYF.

The chain is built from TRBV5-4 and TRBJ2-5; D possibly corresponds to TRBD2 (6 bases). Germline-derived CDR1 and CDR2 are SGHNT and YYREEE (reference sequence). The CDR3 has 15 residues. The germline V and J ends were trimmed by 0 bases and 5 bases, with 14 bases remaining between them. The CDR3 protein is CASSLGGLRRETQYF. CDR3 DNA: TGTGCCAGCAGCTTGGGGGGACTGCGGAGGGAGACCCAGTACTTC.

The rearrangement uses TRBV6-6 and TRBJ1-2; D unclear. With 3 bases removed from V and 7 bases from J, the gap between germline ends came to 6 bases. This CDR3 spans 11 amino acids. CDR1 MNHNY and CDR2 SVGAGI come from the germline V gene (reference sequence). The CDR3 protein is CASSYLAGYTF. The CDR3 nucleotides read TGTGCCAGCAGTTATCTGGCTGGCTACACCTTC.

V usage is TRBV10-1 and J usage is TRBJ2-7; TRBD1 is a possible D gene (6 bases). The CDR3 contains 13 residues. V shed 9 bases and J shed 5 bases, with 17 bases lying between them. Germline CDR1 WNHNN, CDR2 SYGVQD (reference sequence). DNA for the CDR3: TGCGCCAGGAGGACAGCGCGATGCCACGAGCAGTACTTC. Its translation: CARRTARCHEQYF.

The chain employs TRBV2 and TRBJ2-1; 7 bases map to TRBD2. The J segment lost 5 bases and the V segment lost 5 bases, leaving 3 bases of the junction unmatched. Per the germline V gene, CDR1 is SNHLY and CDR2 is FYNNEI. CDR3 size: 13 residues. CDR3 loop: CASSWDYNNEQFF. The CDR3 nucleotides read TGTGCCAGCAGTTGGGACTACAACAATGAGCAGTTCTTC.

The V call is TRBV5-4, the J call TRBJ2-7; D is uncertain. V gave up 2 bases and J gave up 3 bases, with 15 bases separating them. CDR1 and CDR2 (germline): SGHNT, YYREEE (reference sequence). The CDR3 is made up of 15 amino acids. CDR3 sequence: CASSFSPGGLYEQYF. As DNA, the CDR3 is TGTGCCAGCAGCTTTTCCCCGGGCGGTCTCTACGAGCAGTACTTC.

The chain employs TRBV6-5 and TRBJ2-7, with 11 bases identical to TRBD2. The CDR3 runs to 15 residues. CDR1 and CDR2 (germline): MNHEY, SVGAGI. Trimming took 2 bases from V and 4 from J; bases not matched to a gene: 4. CDR3 sequence: CASSYAGTSGYEQYF. As DNA, the CDR3 is TGTGCCAGCAGTTACGCAGGGACTAGCGGTTACGAGCAGTACTTC.

The rearrangement links TRBV5-4 to TRBJ2-3; 16 bases are a match to TRBD2. Germline assignment: CDR1 SGHNT and CDR2 YYREEE (reference sequence). J lost 4 bases, V lost 4 bases, and 9 bases had no gene match. This CDR3 is built from 18 residues. The CDR3 DNA reads TGTGCCAGCAGCCAGGGACTAGCGGGAGGGGCGGGGGCAGATACGCAGTATTTT. Amino acid sequence: CASSQGLAGGAGADTQYF.

The rearrangement uses TRBV4-1 and TRBJ2-7; the D gene is possibly TRBD2 (6 bases). V gave up 0 bases and J gave up 3 bases, with 9 bases separating them. Germline CDR1 and CDR2: MGHRA and YSYEKL. The CDR3 totals 14 residues. The CDR3 coding sequence is TGCGCCAGCAGCCAAGAGGTGGGAGGCTACGAGCAGTACTTC. Amino acid sequence: CASSQEVGGYEQYF.

The CDR3 sequence: CASSPRDLQWETQYF. CDR3 in DNA: TGCGCCAGCAGCCCGAGGGACTTACAATGGGAGACCCAGTACTTC. The chain carries TRBV4-1 and TRBJ2-5, with D possibly being TRBD2 (6 bases). This CDR3 comprises 15 residues. Trimming stripped 4 bases from V and 5 bases from J, with 17 bases between. The germline CDR1 and CDR2 sequences are MGHRA and YSYEKL.

In nucleotides, the CDR3 is TGTGCCAGCAGACCCTTGTTTCTGGAGCTGTTTTTT. Encoded protein: CASRPLFLELFF. This chain uses TRBV7-9 with TRBJ2-2; D gene uncertain. Germline-derived CDR1 and CDR2 are SEHNR and FQNEAQ (reference sequence). The CDR3 spans 12 residues. Trimming left V 6 bases short and J 10 bases short, with 12 bases between. Looking up the rest from reference TRBV7-9 and TRBJ2-2 gives the full variable domain: DTGVSQNPRHKITKRGQNVTFRCDPISEHNRLYWYRQTLGQGPEFLTYFQNEAQLEKSRLLSDRFSAERPKGSFSTLEIQRTEQGDSAMYLCASRPLFLELFFGEGSRLTVL.